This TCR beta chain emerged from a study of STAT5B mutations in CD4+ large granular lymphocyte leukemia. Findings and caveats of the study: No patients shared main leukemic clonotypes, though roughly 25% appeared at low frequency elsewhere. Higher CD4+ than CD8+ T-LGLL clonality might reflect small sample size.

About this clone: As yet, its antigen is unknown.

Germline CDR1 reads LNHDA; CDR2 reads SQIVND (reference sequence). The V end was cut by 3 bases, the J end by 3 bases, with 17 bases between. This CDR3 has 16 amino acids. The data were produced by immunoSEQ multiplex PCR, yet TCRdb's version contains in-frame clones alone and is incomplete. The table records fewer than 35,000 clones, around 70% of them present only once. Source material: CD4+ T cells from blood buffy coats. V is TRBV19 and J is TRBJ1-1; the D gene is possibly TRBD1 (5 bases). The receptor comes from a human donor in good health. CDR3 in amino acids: CASSIGYAGSDTEAFF. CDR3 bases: TGTGCCAGTAGTATCGGCTATGCAGGGAGTGACACTGAAGCTTTCTTT.